This TCR beta chain appears in the sequencing data of a study of blood T cells in healthy people across ages. The germline gives CDR1 LGHDT, CDR2 YNNKEL (reference sequence). The CDR3 has 14 residues. The V end lost 2 bases, the J end lost 0 bases, and 7 bases lay between the germline ends. Comments on this clonotype: Its antigen is currently unknown.

A second roughly 7 to 12 cycle PCR used barcoded and J-beta primers. TCRdb reprocessed the 5' RACE reads via MiXCR and lists one record per CDR3 protein. The profile shows 600,000 to 850,000 distinct CDR3 sequences, roughly 45% of them singletons. Study observations and caveats: A strong correlation between TCR beta diversity and naive T cell percentage was seen. Investigators treated diversity estimates from one million T cells as underestimates.

Per sample, extraction of total RNA gave at least 5 micrograms in every case. This sequence joins TRBV3-1 and TRBJ1-1; D might be TRBD1 (6 bases). This receptor was identified in a woman aged 55-70 years in good health. Sequenced: blood. CDR3 sequence reads: CASSQRTVNTEAFF. The CDR3 DNA follows: TGTGCCAGCAGCCAACGGACAGTGAACACTGAAGCTTTCTTT.